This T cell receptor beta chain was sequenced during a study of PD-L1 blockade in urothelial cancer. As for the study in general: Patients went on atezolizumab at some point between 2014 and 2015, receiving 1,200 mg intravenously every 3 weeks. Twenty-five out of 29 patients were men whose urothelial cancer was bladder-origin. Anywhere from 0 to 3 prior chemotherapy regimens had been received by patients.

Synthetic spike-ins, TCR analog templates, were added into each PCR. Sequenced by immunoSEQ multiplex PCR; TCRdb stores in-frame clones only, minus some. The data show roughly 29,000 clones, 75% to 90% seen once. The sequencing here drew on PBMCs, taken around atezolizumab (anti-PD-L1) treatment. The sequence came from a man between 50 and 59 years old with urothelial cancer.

The CDR3 DNA is TGTGCCAGCAGTGACTCAAGCGCCGGGGAGCTGTTTTTT. Translation gives CASSDSSAGELFF. This rearrangement joins TRBV6-4 to TRBJ2-2, with D uncertain. The CDR3 is 13 residues long. V lost 0 bases to trimming and J lost 6 bases, with 5 bases between them. Germline CDR1 MRHNA, CDR2 SNTAGT.